Listed below are T cell receptor beta chains from one sample, sequenced in a study of blood T cell repertoires in COVID-19. Profiled with immunoSEQ multiplex PCR; TCRdb holds only in-frame clones, not every one. This repertoire shows around 80,000 clones, over 70% found once; its top ten account for 12%. Input material: peripheral blood. The receptors originated from a man older than 75 with acute or convalescent COVID-19. Each CDR3 is given with its conserved first and last residue.

J gene	V gene	CDR3 protein
TRBJ1-2	TRBV4-1	CASSQGTGGDYGYTF
TRBJ1-2	TRBV5-6	CASSLVARGPNYGYTF
TRBJ2-1	TRBV2	CASSEKGAQVRYDEQFF
TRBJ1-1	TRBV19	CASSPRPRDAEAFF
TRBJ2-5	TRBV11-2	CASSLAWQGGETQYF
TRBJ1-1	TRBV18	CASSTRQGGDTEAFF
TRBJ2-1	TRBV5-4	CASSVTSGGAREQFF
TRBJ1-5	TRBV18	CASSQYRDTNQPQHF
TRBJ1-4	TRBV5-1	CASSRQGDNEKLFF
TRBJ2-7	TRBV2	CASSIILEQYF
TRBJ2-2	TRBV4-2	CASSHSGGATGELFF
TRBJ2-1	TRBV6-4	CASSLTSGVVNEQFF